Following are 24 T cell receptor beta chains from one sample sequenced in a study of beta chain features in type 1 diabetes. Every isolated RNA sample was fully reverse transcribed, so sequencing captured expressed TCRB transcripts. Generated by immunoSEQ multiplex PCR, the TCRdb table keeps only in-frame clones and is missing some. Of about 59,000 clones detected, roughly three fifths appear once; the ten largest clones hold 2% to 2.5%. The sample was Tregs from blood. The receptors stem from a woman younger than 35 in good health.

The chain has TRBV6-1 and TRBJ1-5, with D unresolved. The V end was cut by 3 bases, the J end by 4 bases, with 10 bases between. Germline loops: CDR1 MNHNS, CDR2 SASEGT. There are 14 residues in the CDR3. CDR3 region: CASSDRSRNQPQHF. In nucleotides, the CDR3 is TGTGCCAGCAGTGACAGGTCACGGAATCAGCCCCAGCATTTT.

This clone was seen only once. J is TRBJ2-7 and V is TRBV15; 9 bases align to TRBD1. The CDR3 is made up of 15 amino acids. V was clipped by 3 bases and J by 5 bases; unmatched bases: 8. Germline V gene sequence: CDR1 LNHNV, CDR2 YYDKDF (reference sequence). CDR3 amino acids: CATSRPGTGSDEQYF. The CDR3 nucleotides read TGTGCCACCAGCAGGCCAGGGACAGGGTCCGACGAGCAGTACTTC.

J is TRBJ2-1 and V is TRBV29-1; 12 bases fit TRBD2. Germline-derived CDR1 and CDR2 are SQVTM and ANQGSEA. With V trimmed by 6 bases and J by 7 bases, 10 bases remained unmatched. The CDR3 is 15 residues long. The CDR3 sequence is CSVASSGGVANEQFF. The CDR3, as DNA: TGCAGCGTCGCCTCTAGCGGGGGGGTAGCGAATGAGCAGTTCTTC.

V and J are TRBV5-1 and TRBJ2-1, with TRBD1 as a possible D gene (5 bases). There are 12 residues in the CDR3. Germline V lookup: CDR1 SGHRS, CDR2 YFSETQ. V was pared by 0 bases and J by 13 bases, with 11 bases between. The CDR3 DNA follows: TGCGCCAGCAGCTTGGCTGGACAACTACAGTTCTTC. Protein: CASSLAGQLQFF.

The V gene is TRBV2, the J gene TRBJ2-7, with D uncertain. The CDR3 length is 9 residues. V lost 8 bases and J 4 bases, leaving 3 bases between the germline ends. Germline CDR1 SNHLY, CDR2 FYNNEI. CDR3 region: CASHYEQYF. CDR3 DNA sequence: TGTGCCAGCCATTACGAGCAGTACTTC.

The J gene is TRBJ2-5, the V gene TRBV18, with D possibly being TRBD1 (7 bases). CDR3 size: 15 residues. Trimming removed 6 bases at V and 5 bases at J, with 19 bases between. Germline V CDR1 and CDR2: KGHSH, LQKENI. In DNA, the CDR3 is TGTGCCAGCTCGTTCTCACAGGGGACTGGTGAGACCCAGTACTTC. Its protein product is CASSFSQGTGETQYF.

This chain joins TRBV5-1 and TRBJ2-2, with 9 bases aligning to TRBD1. This CDR3 spans 19 amino acids. The germline V gene has CDR1 SGHRS and CDR2 YFSETQ. Germline trimming cut 9 bases from V and 3 bases from J; bases unmatched to any gene: 21. This chain's CDR3 is CANLPQGALHASDTGELFF. Written as DNA, the CDR3 is TGCGCCAACCTGCCACAGGGGGCCCTACACGCGAGTGACACCGGGGAGCTGTTTTTT.

The genes are TRBV18 and TRBJ1-5, with 9 positions matching TRBD1. This CDR3 contains 13 residues. CDR1 and CDR2 (germline): KGHSH, LQKENI. V trimming: 3 bases; J trimming: 6 bases; junction bases outside the gene matches: 0. The CDR3, as DNA: TGTGCCAGCTCACCGGGACAGGGTCAGCCCCAGCATTTT. This encodes CASSPGQGQPQHF.

The V gene is TRBV10-2, the J gene TRBJ1-5; 7 nucleotides align to TRBD1. The CDR3 extends over 17 amino acids. With V trimmed by 7 bases and J by 0 bases, 12 bases remained unmatched. From germline, CDR1 is WSHSY and CDR2 SAAADI. CDR3 nucleotides: TGCGCCAGCACCACCGGGACAGAGCCTTATAGCAATCAGCCCCAGCATTTT. Translated: CASTTGTEPYSNQPQHF.

In this sample, this clone turned up once. V is TRBV29-1 and J is TRBJ2-4; D is ambiguous. CDR1 and CDR2 (germline): SQVTM, ANQGSEA. V was cut by 2 bases and J by 3 bases, with 8 bases left in between. This CDR3 region has 13 residues. As DNA, the CDR3 is TGCAGCGTTGAACCGGCGGACAAAAACATTCAGTACTTC. This encodes CSVEPADKNIQYF.

This clone was detected a few times. This chain joins TRBV6-6 and TRBJ1-1, with D unclear. The germline gives CDR1 MNHNY, CDR2 SVGAGI (reference sequence). The CDR3 is made up of 10 amino acids. V dropped 6 bases and J dropped 7 bases, with 6 bases sitting between them. The CDR3 loop reads CASSYFEAFF. The CDR3 DNA sequence: TGTGCCAGCAGCTATTTTGAAGCTTTCTTT.

The chain employs TRBV6-5 and TRBJ2-7, with a tentative D call TRBD2 (5 bases). Trimming shortened V by 2 bases and J by 2 bases, and 10 bases separated the two germline ends. The CDR3 loop spans 14 amino acids. From germline, CDR1 is MNHEY and CDR2 SVGAGI. CDR3 in amino acids: CASSYRGPPYEQYF. In DNA form, the CDR3 reads TGTGCCAGCAGTTACCGAGGGCCCCCCTACGAGCAGTACTTC.

This rearrangement joins TRBV5-1 to TRBJ2-7; 13 bases line up with TRBD2. Germline CDR1 SGHRS, CDR2 YFSETQ. CDR3 length: 19 amino acids. V shed 0 bases and J 4 bases; nucleotides not matched to a gene: 13. The CDR3 protein is CASSLGLAGGRSGGYEQYF. CDR3 in DNA: TGCGCCAGCAGCTTGGGACTAGCGGGAGGACGGAGTGGGGGGTACGAGCAGTACTTC. Variable domain in full (rest from reference TRBV5-1 and TRBJ2-7): KAGVTQTPRYLIKTRGQQVTLSCSPISGHRSVSWYQQTPGQGLQFLFEYFSETQRNKGNFPGRFSGRQFSNSRSEMNVSTLELGDSALYLCASSLGLAGGRSGGYEQYFGPGTRLTVT.

The chain uses TRBV6-1 and TRBJ2-2, with 7 bases fitting TRBD1. The CDR3 is 15 amino acids. Trimming cost V 5 bases and J 0 bases; bases outside gene matches: 3. Germline values: CDR1 MNHNS, CDR2 SASEGT. The CDR3, as DNA: TGTGCCAGCAGTCCCGGGACAGCGAACACCGGGGAGCTGTTTTTT. This encodes CASSPGTANTGELFF.

V usage is TRBV5-4 and J usage is TRBJ1-1; 9 positions match TRBD1. The CDR3 sequence is 14 residues long. With 3 bases clipped from V and 1 base from J, the junction kept 1 base outside the gene matches. Germline V gene sequence: CDR1 SGHNT, CDR2 YYREEE (reference sequence). CDR3 sequence: CASSSGQGNTEAFF. The CDR3 region has the DNA TGTGCCAGCAGCTCGGGACAGGGGAACACTGAAGCTTTCTTT.

This clone was recorded only once. The chain links TRBV29-1 to TRBJ2-4, with D possibly being TRBD1 (5 bases). The CDR3 is 16 residues long. CDR1 SQVTM and CDR2 ANQGSEA come from the germline V gene. Deletions cut 5 bases from V and 2 bases from J, with 19 bases between. The CDR3 protein is CSVLIHPGYSKNIQYF. Written as DNA, the CDR3 is TGCAGCGTTCTAATACATCCAGGGTATTCCAAAAACATTCAGTACTTC.

The V call is TRBV5-1, the J call TRBJ2-2, with unresolved D. CDR1 SGHRS and CDR2 YFSETQ come from the germline V gene. Trimming pared 1 base from V and 0 bases from J, leaving 10 bases between. The CDR3 spans 16 residues. The DNA for the CDR3 is TGCGCCAGCAGCTTGCGCACGCGTGCGAACACCGGGGAGCTGTTTTTT. This codes for CASSLRTRANTGELFF.

The rearrangement joins TRBV4-1 to TRBJ1-3; possible D gene TRBD1, 5 bases. This CDR3 is built from 16 residues. V was pared by 4 bases and J by 1 base, with 14 bases between. CDR1 MGHRA and CDR2 YSYEKL come from the germline V gene. DNA for the CDR3: TGCGCCAGCAGCCTCACACCCGGGGGATCTGGAAACACCATATATTTT. This gives the protein CASSLTPGGSGNTIYF.

The chain is built from TRBV11-3 and TRBJ2-4, with 12 bases aligning to TRBD1. Trimming took 6 bases from V and 9 from J; bases not matched to a gene: 12. Germline V gene sequence: CDR1 SGHNT, CDR2 YENEEA. This CDR3 is built from 16 residues. As DNA, the CDR3 is TGTGCCAGCAGTTCCCGGGACAGGGGGCCGGACGGCATTCAGTACTTC. This gives the protein CASSSRDRGPDGIQYF.

V usage is TRBV11-2 and J usage is TRBJ2-7; 7 positions match TRBD2. V lost 3 bases and J lost 7; bases outside the gene matches: 9. CDR3 size: 14 residues. Germline-derived CDR1 and CDR2 are SGHAT and FQNNGV. This chain's CDR3 is CASSLAGATREQYF. CDR3 bases: TGTGCCAGCAGCTTGGCGGGAGCTACGAGGGAGCAGTACTTC.

A few counts support this clone. The genes are TRBV7-9 and TRBJ2-2, with TRBD2 as a possible D gene (5 bases). Germline assignment: CDR1 SEHNR and CDR2 FQNEAQ (reference sequence). This CDR3 comprises 15 residues. Trimming left V 5 bases short and J 5 bases short, with 15 bases between. The CDR3 sequence is CASSPQWEYTGELFF. The CDR3 DNA reads as TGTGCCAGCAGCCCTCAATGGGAGTATACCGGGGAGCTGTTTTTT.

The rearrangement uses TRBV5-1 and TRBJ1-1; maybe TRBD1 (5 bases). The germline V and J ends were trimmed by 5 bases and 2 bases, with 13 bases remaining between them. The CDR3 spans 14 residues. The germline V gene has CDR1 SGHRS and CDR2 YFSETQ. CDR3 loop: CASSNLGDNTEAFF. The CDR3 DNA reads TGCGCCAGCAGTAATCTAGGGGATAACACTGAAGCTTTCTTT. Complete variable domain (other parts from reference TRBV5-1 and TRBJ1-1): KAGVTQTPRYLIKTRGQQVTLSCSPISGHRSVSWYQQTPGQGLQFLFEYFSETQRNKGNFPGRFSGRQFSNSRSEMNVSTLELGDSALYLCASSNLGDNTEAFFGQGTRLTVV.

The chain joins TRBV7-8 to TRBJ1-5; TRBD1 matches at 12 bases. The CDR3 spans 19 residues. Losses at the gene ends were 4 bases for V and 2 bases for J; bases not matched to a gene: 12. Germline V gene sequence: CDR1 SGHVS, CDR2 FQNEAQ. DNA of the CDR3: TGTGCCAGCAGCTCGGACCGGGACAGGGGGCTTTGGGGCAATCAGCCCCAGCATTTT. Translated, it gives CASSSDRDRGLWGNQPQHF. The complete variable domain, with remaining parts taken from reference TRBV7-8 and TRBJ1-5, reads GAGVSQSPRYKVAKRGQDVALRCDPISGHVSLFWYQQALGQGPEFLTYFQNEAQLDKSGLPSDRFFAERPEGSVSTLKIQRTQQEDSAVYLCASSSDRDRGLWGNQPQHFGDGTRLSIL.

V gene TRBV5-1 combines with J gene TRBJ2-2; perhaps TRBD2 as D (5 bases). Germline CDR1 and CDR2: SGHRS and YFSETQ. There are 14 residues in the CDR3. The V end was cut by 7 bases, the J end by 1 base, with 11 bases between. For the CDR3, the DNA is TGCGCCAGCGCTGAACGGGGGAACACCGGGGAGCTGTTTTTT. Its protein product is CASAERGNTGELFF.